Listed below are T cell receptor beta chains from one sample, sequenced in a study of shared clonotypes between healthy human individuals. This table comes from immunoSEQ multiplex PCR, and its TCRdb copy is limited to in-frame clones, with some not included. The sample lists approximately 530,000 clones; around 95% were seen once. Sequencing input: naive CD4+ T cells sorted from blood. These receptors were obtained from a woman in her twenties or thirties in good health. The CDR3 runs from the conserved cysteine through the conserved F or W. Fields, in order: clone size, V gene, J gene, D gene, CDR3 DNA, CDR3 protein. D genes are given only for firm matches. Some rows have no size entry. The others give once, few or many, or a class for an expanded clone.

-	TRBV6-6	TRBJ2-1	-	TGTGCCAGCAGTTACTCGAGGCTAGCTTCCAATGAGCAGTTCTTC	CASSYSRLASNEQFF
-	TRBV28	TRBJ2-7	-	TGTGCCAGCTCTTGGGGCTCGGGCTACGAGCAGTACTTC	CASSWGSGYEQYF
-	TRBV18	TRBJ2-7	TRBD1	TGTGCCAGCTCACCACCGGGGACAGGAGGTCACGAGCAGTACTTC	CASSPPGTGGHEQYF
-	TRBV28	TRBJ2-7	-	TGTGCCAGCAGTGATATAATCTACGAGCAGTACTTC	CASSDIIYEQYF
-	TRBV29-1	TRBJ2-5	-	TGCAGCGTTGGCACGGAGACCCAGTACTTC	CSVGTETQYF
-	TRBV10-1	TRBJ1-1	TRBD1	TGCGCCAGCAGTGACAGGGGGGCAGCTTTCTTT	CASSDRGAAFF
-	TRBV27	TRBJ1-1	-	TGTGCCAGCAGTTTATGGAGACAGTCCACTGAAGCTTTCTTT	CASSLWRQSTEAFF
-	TRBV7-8	TRBJ2-1	-	TGTGCCAGCACTCCAGGCTTAGATTCCTACAATGAGCAGTTCTTC	CASTPGLDSYNEQFF
once	TRBV12-5	TRBJ2-1	TRBD2	TGTGCTAGTGGCCTCCCCGGGGTAGCGGGAGCACACTACAATGAGCAGTTCTTC	CASGLPGVAGAHYNEQFF
-	TRBV5-1	TRBJ2-3	-	TGCGCCAGCAGCACGGGCACAGATACGCAGTATTTT	CASSTGTDTQYF
-	TRBV29-1	TRBJ2-1	TRBD2	TGCAGCGTAGACCTAGCGGGAGTTTACAATGAGCAGTTCTTC	CSVDLAGVYNEQFF
-	TRBV15	TRBJ1-5	-	TGTGCCACCAGCAGAGATTTGGGTCAGGGCCCGCCCTATAGCAATCAGCCCCAGCATTTT	CATSRDLGQGPPYSNQPQHF
-	TRBV5-3	TRBJ2-5	-	TGTGCCAGAAGTCCGGAACAGCCCCAAGAGACCCAGTACTTC	CARSPEQPQETQYF
once	TRBV6-1	TRBJ1-2	-	TGTGCCAGCAGTGCCAGCGCAAACAACTATGGCTACACCTTC	CASSASANNYGYTF
-	TRBV2	TRBJ2-3	-	TGTGCCAGCAATGAGGGTTCACTAGATACGCAGTATTTT	CASNEGSLDTQYF
-	TRBV2	TRBJ1-1	-	TGTGCCACCGCGAGAACAGGGAGCAGTGAAGCTTTCTTT	CATARTGSSEAFF
-	TRBV27	TRBJ1-6	TRBD1	TGTGCCAGCCGTGGGACAGGCGATAATTCACCCCTCCACTTT	CASRGTGDNSPLHF
-	TRBV5-1	TRBJ2-7	TRBD2	TGCGCCAGCAGCTTGGCACGGGAGGCCCCCTACGAGCAGTACTTC	CASSLAREAPYEQYF
-	TRBV7-9	TRBJ1-3	TRBD1	TGTGCCAGCAGCTTAGATCTGGGACAGGGGGCTGGAAACACCATATATTTT	CASSLDLGQGAGNTIYF
once	TRBV5-3	TRBJ2-3	-	TGTGCCAGAAGCCTGAAACGACCGTCGACAACTAGCACAGATACGCAGTATTTT	CARSLKRPSTTSTDTQYF
-	TRBV5-1	TRBJ1-1	-	TGCGCCAGCAGCTCCGTTGGGGGGAACACTGAAGCTTTCTTT	CASSSVGGNTEAFF
-	TRBV7-2	TRBJ2-5	TRBD2	TGTGCCAGCAGCCTCGGACTAGCGGGAGGGTTACTCCAAGAGACCCAGTACTTC	CASSLGLAGGLLQETQYF
-	TRBV5-1	TRBJ1-2	TRBD1	TGCGCCAGCAGCCGGGGACAGGGTATTTTTAACTATGGCTACACCTTC	CASSRGQGIFNYGYTF
-	TRBV28	TRBJ1-3	TRBD1	TGTGCCAGCAGTTTATATCCAGGGGGCGGTGGAAACACCATATATTTT	CASSLYPGGGGNTIYF
-	TRBV5-1	TRBJ1-6	-	TGCGCCAGCAGCTGGACCGGGACGGAATTGAATTCACCCCTCCACTTT	CASSWTGTELNSPLHF
-	TRBV10-3	TRBJ2-5	TRBD2	TGTGCCATCAGTAGCGGGGTAGGGGAGACCCAGTACTTC	CAISSGVGETQYF